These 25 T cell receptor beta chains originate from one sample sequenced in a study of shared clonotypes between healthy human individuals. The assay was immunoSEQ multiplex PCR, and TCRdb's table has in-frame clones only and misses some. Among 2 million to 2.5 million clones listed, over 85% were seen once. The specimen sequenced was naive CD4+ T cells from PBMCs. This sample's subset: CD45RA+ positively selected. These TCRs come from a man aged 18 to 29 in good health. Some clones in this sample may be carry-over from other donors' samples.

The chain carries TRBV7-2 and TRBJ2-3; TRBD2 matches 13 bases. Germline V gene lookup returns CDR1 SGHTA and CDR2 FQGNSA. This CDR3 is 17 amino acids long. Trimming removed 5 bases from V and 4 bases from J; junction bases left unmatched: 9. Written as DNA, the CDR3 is TGTGCCAGCAGCCCCCGGACTAGCGGGAGTTTGGCAGATACGCAGTATTTT. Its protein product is CASSPRTSGSLADTQYF.

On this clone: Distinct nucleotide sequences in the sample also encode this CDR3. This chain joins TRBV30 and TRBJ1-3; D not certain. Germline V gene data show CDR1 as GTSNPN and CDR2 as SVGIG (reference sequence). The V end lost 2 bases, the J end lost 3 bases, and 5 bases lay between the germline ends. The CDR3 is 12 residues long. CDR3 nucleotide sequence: TGTGCCTGGAGTCGGGGTGGAAACACCATATATTTT. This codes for CAWSRGGNTIYF.

CDR3 residues: CASRSDGNQPQHF. The CDR3 DNA reads TGTGCCAGCAGATCCGACGGCAATCAGCCCCAGCATTTT. The chain carries TRBV28 and TRBJ1-5; D is ambiguous. The CDR3 is made up of 13 amino acids. Trimming took off 6 bases at V and 2 bases at J, with 8 bases between the two ends. Germline CDR1 and CDR2: MDHEN and SYDVKM. The full variable domain, with the rest looked up from reference TRBV28 and TRBJ1-5, is DVKVTQSSRYLVKRTGEKVFLECVQDMDHENMFWYRQDPGLGLRLIYFSYDVKMKEKGDIPEGYSVSREKKERFSLILESASTNQTSMYLCASRSDGNQPQHFGDGTRLSIL.

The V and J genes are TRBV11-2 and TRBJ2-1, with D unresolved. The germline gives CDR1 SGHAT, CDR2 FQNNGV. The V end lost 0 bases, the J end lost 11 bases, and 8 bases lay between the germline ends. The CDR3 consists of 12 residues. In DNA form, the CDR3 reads TGTGCCAGCAGCTTAGATCGGCATAAGCAGTTCTTC. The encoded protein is CASSLDRHKQFF.

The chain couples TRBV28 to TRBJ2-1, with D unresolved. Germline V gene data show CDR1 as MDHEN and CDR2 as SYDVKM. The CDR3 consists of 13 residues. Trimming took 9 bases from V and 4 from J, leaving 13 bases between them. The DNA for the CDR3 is TGTGCCAGTACTTCAGAAGCATACAATGAGCAGTTCTTC. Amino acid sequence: CASTSEAYNEQFF.

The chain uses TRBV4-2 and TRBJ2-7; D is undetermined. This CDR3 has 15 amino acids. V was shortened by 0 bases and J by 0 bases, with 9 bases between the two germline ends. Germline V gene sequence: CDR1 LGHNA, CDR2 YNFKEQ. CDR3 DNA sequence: TGTGCCAGCAGCCAAGATCGCCAGCCCTCCTACGAGCAGTACTTC. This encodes CASSQDRQPSYEQYF.

DNA for the CDR3: TGTGCCAGCAGTTTAAGCGGGAAGGGGTACGAGCAGTACTTC. Protein product: CASSLSGKGYEQYF. V and J are TRBV27 and TRBJ2-7, with 7 bases identical to TRBD2. Germline-derived CDR1 and CDR2 are MNHEY and SMNVEV (reference sequence). This CDR3 comprises 14 residues. The V segment lost 2 bases and the J segment 4 bases; nucleotides outside the gene matches: 5.

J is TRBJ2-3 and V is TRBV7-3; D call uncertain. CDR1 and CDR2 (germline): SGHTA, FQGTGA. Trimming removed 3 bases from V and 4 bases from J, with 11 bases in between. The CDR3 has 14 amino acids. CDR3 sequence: CASSFNSPPDTQYF. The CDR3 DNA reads TGTGCCAGCAGCTTTAATAGCCCACCAGATACGCAGTATTTT.

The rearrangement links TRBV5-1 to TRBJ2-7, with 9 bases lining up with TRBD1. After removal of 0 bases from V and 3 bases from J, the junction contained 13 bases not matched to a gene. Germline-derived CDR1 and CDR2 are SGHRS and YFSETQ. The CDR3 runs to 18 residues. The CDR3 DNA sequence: TGCGCCAGCAGCTTGGGTTCCTCGAACAGGGGGCTGAACTACGAGCAGTACTTC. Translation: CASSLGSSNRGLNYEQYF.

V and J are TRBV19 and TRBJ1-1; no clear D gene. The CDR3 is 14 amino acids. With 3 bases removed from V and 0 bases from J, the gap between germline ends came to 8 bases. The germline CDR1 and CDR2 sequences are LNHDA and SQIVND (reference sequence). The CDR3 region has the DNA TGTGCCAGTAGTATTATTTTAATGAACACTGAAGCTTTCTTT. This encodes CASSIILMNTEAFF.

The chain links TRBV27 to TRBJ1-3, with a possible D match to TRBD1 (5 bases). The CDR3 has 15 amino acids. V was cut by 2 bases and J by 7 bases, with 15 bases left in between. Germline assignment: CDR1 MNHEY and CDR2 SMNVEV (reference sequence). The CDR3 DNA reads TGTGCCAGCAGTTTACTTGGCAGGAGGGGTAACACCATATATTTT. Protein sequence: CASSLLGRRGNTIYF.

CDR3 DNA sequence: TGTGCCAGCTCACCACAGGGGGCACAGACTCACTATGGCTACACCTTC. Protein: CASSPQGAQTHYGYTF. The chain is built from TRBV18 and TRBJ1-2, with TRBD1 matching over 7 bases. Trimming removed 1 base from V and 3 bases from J; junction bases left unmatched: 8. The germline V gene has CDR1 KGHSH and CDR2 LQKENI. This CDR3 has 16 amino acids.

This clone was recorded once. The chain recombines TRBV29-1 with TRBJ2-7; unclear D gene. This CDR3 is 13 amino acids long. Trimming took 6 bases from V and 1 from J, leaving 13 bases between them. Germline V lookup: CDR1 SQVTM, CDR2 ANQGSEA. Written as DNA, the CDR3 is TGCAGCGTAGGCTCCCTGGGATCCTACGAGCAGTACTTC. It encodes CSVGSLGSYEQYF.

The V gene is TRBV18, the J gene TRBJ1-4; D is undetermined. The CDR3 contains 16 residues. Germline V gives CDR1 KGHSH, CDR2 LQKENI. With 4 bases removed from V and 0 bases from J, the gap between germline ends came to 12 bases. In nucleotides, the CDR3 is TGTGCCAGCTCACTATACGATAAAGCAACTAATGAAAAACTGTTTTTT. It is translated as CASSLYDKATNEKLFF.

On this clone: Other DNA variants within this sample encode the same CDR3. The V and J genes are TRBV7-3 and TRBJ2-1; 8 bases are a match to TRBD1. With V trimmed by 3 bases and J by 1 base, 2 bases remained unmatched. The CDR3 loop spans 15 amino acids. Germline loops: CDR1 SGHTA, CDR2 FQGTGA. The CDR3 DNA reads TGTGCCAGCAGCTTCACAGGGGGATCCTACAATGAGCAGTTCTTC. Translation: CASSFTGGSYNEQFF.

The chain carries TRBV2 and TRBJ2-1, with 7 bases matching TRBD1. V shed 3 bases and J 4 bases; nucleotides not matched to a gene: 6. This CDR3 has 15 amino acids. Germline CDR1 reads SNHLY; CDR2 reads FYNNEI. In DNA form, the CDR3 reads TGTGCCAGCAGTGATGAGGGGGCTACGTACAATGAGCAGTTCTTC. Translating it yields CASSDEGATYNEQFF.

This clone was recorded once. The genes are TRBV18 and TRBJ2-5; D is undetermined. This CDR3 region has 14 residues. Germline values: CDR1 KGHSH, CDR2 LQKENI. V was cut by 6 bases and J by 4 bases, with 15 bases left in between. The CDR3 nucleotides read TGTGCCAGCTCCCCAGGAAAGGGCGGAGAGACCCAGTACTTC. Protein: CASSPGKGGETQYF.

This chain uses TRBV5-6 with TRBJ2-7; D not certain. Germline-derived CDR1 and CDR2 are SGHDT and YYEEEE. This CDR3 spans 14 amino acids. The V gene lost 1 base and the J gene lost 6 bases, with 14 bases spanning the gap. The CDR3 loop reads CASSLLRNSREQYF. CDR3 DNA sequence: TGTGCCAGCAGCTTGCTGCGGAATTCCCGCGAGCAGTACTTC.

CDR3 region: CASSPGVGRWTEAFF. CDR3 nucleotides: TGTGCCAGCAGCCCTGGTGTAGGGAGGTGGACTGAAGCTTTCTTT. This chain uses TRBV5-6 with TRBJ1-1, with D unclear. Germline loops: CDR1 SGHDT, CDR2 YYEEEE. CDR3 size: 15 residues. V was pared by 4 bases and J by 5 bases, with 18 bases between. The full variable domain, completed using reference TRBV5-6 and TRBJ1-1, is DAGVTQSPTHLIKTRGQQVTLRCSPKSGHDTVSWYQQALGQGPQFIFQYYEEEERQRGNFPDRFSGHQFPNYSSELNVNALLLGDSALYLCASSPGVGRWTEAFFGQGTRLTVV.

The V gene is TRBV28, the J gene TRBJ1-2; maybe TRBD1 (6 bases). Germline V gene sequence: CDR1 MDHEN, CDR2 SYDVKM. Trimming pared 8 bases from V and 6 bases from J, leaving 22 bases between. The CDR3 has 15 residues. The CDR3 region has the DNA TGTGCCAGCTCGGCAGATCTGGGGGCGGTTAATGGCTACACCTTC. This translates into CASSADLGAVNGYTF.

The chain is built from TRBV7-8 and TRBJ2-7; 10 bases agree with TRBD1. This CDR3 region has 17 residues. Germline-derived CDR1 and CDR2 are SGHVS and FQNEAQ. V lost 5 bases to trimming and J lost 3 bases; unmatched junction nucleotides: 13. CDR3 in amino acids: CASSLNSPGTGDYEQYF. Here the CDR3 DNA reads TGTGCCAGCAGCCTAAACTCCCCTGGGACAGGGGACTACGAGCAGTACTTC.

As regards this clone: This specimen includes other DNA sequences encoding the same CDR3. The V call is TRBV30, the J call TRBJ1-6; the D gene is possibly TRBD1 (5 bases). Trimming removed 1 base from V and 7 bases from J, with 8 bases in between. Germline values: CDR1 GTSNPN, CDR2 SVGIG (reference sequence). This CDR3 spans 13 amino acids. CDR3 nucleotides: TGTGCCTGGAGTGGGGGCGGGAATTCACCCCTCCACTTT. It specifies CAWSGGGNSPLHF.

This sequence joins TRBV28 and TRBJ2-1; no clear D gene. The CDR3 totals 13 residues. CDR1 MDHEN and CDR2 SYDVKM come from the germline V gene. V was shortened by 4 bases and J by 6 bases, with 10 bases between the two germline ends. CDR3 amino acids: CASSSITPNEQFF. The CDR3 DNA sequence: TGTGCCAGCAGTTCTATAACGCCCAATGAGCAGTTCTTC.

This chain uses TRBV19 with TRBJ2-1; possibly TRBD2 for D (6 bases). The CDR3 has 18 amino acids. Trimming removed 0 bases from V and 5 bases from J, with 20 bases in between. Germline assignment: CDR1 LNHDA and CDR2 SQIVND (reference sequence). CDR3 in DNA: TGTGCCAGTAGTATAGATGGGACTTTAGCTGTCACAAACAATGAGCAGTTCTTC. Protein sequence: CASSIDGTLAVTNNEQFF.

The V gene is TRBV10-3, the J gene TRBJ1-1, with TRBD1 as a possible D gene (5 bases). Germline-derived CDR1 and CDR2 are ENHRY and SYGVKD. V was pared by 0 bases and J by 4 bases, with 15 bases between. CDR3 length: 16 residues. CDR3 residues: CAISESARGRGTEAFF. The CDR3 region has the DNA TGTGCCATCAGTGAGTCGGCTAGGGGCCGAGGCACTGAAGCTTTCTTT.